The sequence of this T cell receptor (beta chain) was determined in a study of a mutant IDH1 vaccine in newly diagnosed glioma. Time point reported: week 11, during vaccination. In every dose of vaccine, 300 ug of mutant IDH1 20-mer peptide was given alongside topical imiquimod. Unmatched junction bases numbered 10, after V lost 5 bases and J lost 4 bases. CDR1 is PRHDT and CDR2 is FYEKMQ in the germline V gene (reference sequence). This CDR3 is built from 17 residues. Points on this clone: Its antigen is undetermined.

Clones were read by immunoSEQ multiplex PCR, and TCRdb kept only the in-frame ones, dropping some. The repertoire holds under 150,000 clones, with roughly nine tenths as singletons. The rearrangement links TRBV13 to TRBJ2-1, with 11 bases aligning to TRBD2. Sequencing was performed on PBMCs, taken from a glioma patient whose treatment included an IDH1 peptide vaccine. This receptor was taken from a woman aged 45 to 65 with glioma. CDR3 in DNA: TGTGCCAGCAGCAAAAGTAGCGGGAGGGGGAGATACAATGAGCAGTTCTTC. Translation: CASSKSSGRGRYNEQFF.